The next 32 T cell receptor beta chains were all read from a single sample in a study of shared clonotypes between healthy human individuals. Naive CD8 isolation took CD45RO-negative cells positively selected for CCR7 and excluded terminally differentiated effector memory CD45RA+ cells. TCRdb's copy holds only in-frame clones and misses some; the assay was immunoSEQ multiplex PCR. The sample contains about 820,000 clones, approximately 92% of which appear only once. Sequencing used naive CD8+ T cells sorted from blood. These receptors were collected from a man younger than 40 in good health.

J is TRBJ1-1 and V is TRBV30; D ambiguous. Trimming took 0 bases from V and 6 from J, leaving 5 bases between them. The CDR3 sequence is 11 residues long. Germline V lookup: CDR1 GTSNPN, CDR2 SVGIG (reference sequence). The CDR3 DNA reads as TGTGCCTGGAGTGTGGAGGCTGAAGCTTTCTTT. The encoded protein is CAWSVEAEAFF.

This clone appeared a single time. The chain has TRBV5-1 and TRBJ2-7; 8 bases match TRBD2. The CDR3 runs to 15 residues. Germline V gene lookup returns CDR1 SGHRS and CDR2 YFSETQ. Trimming removed 0 bases from V and 4 bases from J; junction bases left unmatched: 6. CDR3 nucleotides: TGCGCCAGCAGCTTGGAAAGCGGGGGTATGTACGAGCAGTACTTC. Protein product: CASSLESGGMYEQYF.

This chain links TRBV6-1 with TRBJ1-5; D possibly corresponds to TRBD1 (5 bases). Trimming removed 8 bases at V and 0 bases at J, with 8 bases between. Germline V gives CDR1 MNHNS, CDR2 SASEGT. There are 13 residues in the CDR3. The DNA of the CDR3 is TGTGCCAGCCCCGGGGGTAGCAATCAGCCCCAGCATTTT. Translated, it gives CASPGGSNQPQHF.

This clone has a count of ten or more. The gene calls are TRBV4-1 and TRBJ2-7; D uncertain. The V end was cut by 1 base, the J end by 0 bases, with 13 bases between. The V gene's germline CDR1 is MGHRA and CDR2 YSYEKL. This CDR3 has 16 residues. This chain's CDR3 is CASSQVAVPSSYEQYF. In nucleotides, the CDR3 is TGCGCCAGCAGCCAAGTTGCAGTACCGAGCTCCTACGAGCAGTACTTC.

The chain combines TRBV19 with TRBJ2-2; 10 nucleotides match TRBD2. Germline V gene lookup returns CDR1 LNHDA and CDR2 SQIVND (reference sequence). The CDR3 is 18 residues long. V shed 10 bases, J shed 1 base, and the junction held 15 bases outside the gene matches. The CDR3 reads CATSHWEGLAENTGELFF. The CDR3 DNA reads as TGTGCCACCTCACATTGGGAAGGACTAGCGGAGAACACCGGGGAGCTGTTTTTT.

This clone was observed once. The chain joins TRBV5-1 to TRBJ2-1, with 7 bases matching TRBD2. The J segment lost 10 bases and the V segment lost 0 bases, leaving 1 base of the junction unmatched. CDR1 and CDR2 from the germline V gene are SGHRS and YFSETQ. The CDR3 runs 12 residues. The CDR3 is CASSLVGLEQFF. For the CDR3, the DNA is TGCGCCAGCAGCTTGGTGGGACTAGAGCAGTTCTTC.

The gene calls are TRBV27 and TRBJ1-2; D possibly corresponds to TRBD1 (5 bases). With 8 bases removed from V and 4 bases from J, the gap between germline ends came to 14 bases. CDR1 and CDR2 from the germline V gene are MNHEY and SMNVEV (reference sequence). The CDR3 is 13 amino acids. CDR3 nucleotides: TGTGCCAGCTCCACAGGCCGGCTCTATGGCTACACCTTC. It specifies CASSTGRLYGYTF.

The chain employs TRBV6-1 and TRBJ2-5; TRBD1 or TRBD2 may be the D gene (5 bases each). The germline V gene has CDR1 MNHNS and CDR2 SASEGT. This CDR3 is 15 amino acids long. V shed 1 base and J shed 0 bases, with 9 bases lying between them. Here the CDR3 reads CASSEVSGHQETQYF. As DNA, the CDR3 is TGTGCCAGCAGTGAAGTCTCGGGACACCAAGAGACCCAGTACTTC.

The chain has TRBV11-3 and TRBJ2-1; no firm D call. Germline V lookup: CDR1 SGHNT, CDR2 YENEEA. V was trimmed by 5 bases and J by 5 bases, leaving 13 bases between them. This CDR3 is built from 14 residues. The CDR3 loop reads CASSPLGINNEQFF. CDR3 DNA sequence: TGTGCCAGCAGCCCTCTAGGGATAAACAATGAGCAGTTCTTC.

V is TRBV27 and J is TRBJ1-5; D unresolved. Germline V gives CDR1 MNHEY, CDR2 SMNVEV (reference sequence). The length of the CDR3 is 17 residues. Trimming shortened V by 3 bases and J by 6 bases, and 21 bases separated the two germline ends. CDR3 amino acids: CASSLGFLGLNSQPQHF. DNA of the CDR3: TGTGCCAGCAGTTTGGGTTTTCTGGGCCTCAACAGTCAGCCCCAGCATTTT.

This chain links TRBV7-9 with TRBJ1-4, with a tentative D call TRBD1 (5 bases). This CDR3 is built from 16 residues. The germline V gene encodes CDR1 SEHNR and CDR2 FQNEAQ (reference sequence). The ends were cut back, 4 bases at V and 4 bases at J, with 16 bases in the middle. The CDR3 protein is CASSYQDGAGNEKLFF. The CDR3 DNA reads TGTGCCAGCAGCTACCAGGACGGGGCGGGTAATGAAAAACTGTTTTTT.

The V call is TRBV6-1, the J call TRBJ2-7; D might be TRBD1 (5 bases). The CDR3 consists of 14 residues. Germline assignment: CDR1 MNHNS and CDR2 SASEGT. With 1 base removed from V and 7 bases from J, the gap between germline ends came to 14 bases. The chain's CDR3 is CASSEVDLGREQYF. CDR3 DNA: TGTGCCAGCAGTGAAGTGGATTTGGGGCGGGAGCAGTACTTC.

This chain uses TRBV5-1 with TRBJ2-7, with D hard to call. This CDR3 region has 13 residues. Germline CDR1 and CDR2: SGHRS and YFSETQ. V was cut by 1 base and J by 3 bases, with 8 bases left in between. DNA for the CDR3: TGCGCCAGCAGCTTGAACTTAAACTACGAGCAGTACTTC. Encoded protein: CASSLNLNYEQYF.

Note on this clone: This sample also contains other DNA sequences that code for the same CDR3. This chain's CDR3 is CASSLGYEQYF. Here the CDR3 DNA reads TGTGCCAGCAGTTTGGGGTACGAGCAGTACTTC. The chain links TRBV27 to TRBJ2-7; D is unresolved. Trimming removed 3 bases at V and 4 bases at J, with 4 bases between. The CDR3 is 11 residues long. Germline CDR1 is MNHEY and CDR2 is SMNVEV (reference sequence).

The rearrangement links TRBV28 to TRBJ1-2; D unclear. Germline V gene data show CDR1 as MDHEN and CDR2 as SYDVKM. The ends were cut back, 2 bases at V and 5 bases at J, with 15 bases in the middle. The CDR3 sequence is 15 residues long. CDR3 in amino acids: CASSLRGLGGYGYTF. As DNA, the CDR3 is TGTGCCAGCAGTTTACGCGGCCTCGGTGGATATGGCTACACCTTC.

V usage is TRBV10-1 and J usage is TRBJ2-3; a possible D gene is TRBD2 (5 bases). The germline V and J ends were trimmed by 3 bases and 3 bases, with 10 bases remaining between them. Looked up from germline, CDR1 is WNHNN and CDR2 is SYGVQD (reference sequence). CDR3 length equals 14 residues. The CDR3, as DNA: TGCGCCAGCAGTGACCCGAGGAGGACAGATACGCAGTATTTT. Its protein product is CASSDPRRTDTQYF.

This sequence joins TRBV11-1 and TRBJ2-4; the D gene is possibly TRBD2 (6 bases). Trimming removed 5 bases at V and 0 bases at J, with 11 bases between. Germline CDR1 is SGHAT and CDR2 is FQDESV (reference sequence). CDR3 length: 15 residues. In nucleotides, the CDR3 is TGTGCCAGCAGCGAATCGGGGGTAGCCAAAAACATTCAGTACTTC. This sequence encodes CASSESGVAKNIQYF.

The chain has TRBV19 and TRBJ2-1; perhaps D is TRBD1 or TRBD2 (6 bases each). Germline CDR1 LNHDA, CDR2 SQIVND (reference sequence). V gave up 7 bases and J gave up 8 bases, with 24 bases separating them. There are 16 residues in the CDR3. This CDR3 is CASTARGVGPNYEQFF. As DNA, the CDR3 is TGTGCCAGTACTGCTAGGGGGGTGGGCCCAAACTATGAGCAGTTCTTC.

The gene calls are TRBV27 and TRBJ2-7; maybe TRBD2 (5 bases). The germline V gene has CDR1 MNHEY and CDR2 SMNVEV (reference sequence). CDR3 length: 14 residues. Trimming cost V 5 bases and J 2 bases, with 13 bases left between them. DNA for the CDR3: TGTGCCAGCAGTGGGTACACGGGAACCTACGAGCAGTACTTC. This gives the protein CASSGYTGTYEQYF.

The chain is built from TRBV6-5 and TRBJ2-7; D is unclear. Deletions cut 4 bases from V and 2 bases from J, with 9 bases between. Germline V gene lookup returns CDR1 MNHEY and CDR2 SVGAGI. CDR3 length equals 13 residues. CDR3 in amino acids: CASSFGGAYEQYF. DNA for the CDR3: TGTGCCAGCAGTTTTGGCGGAGCCTACGAGCAGTACTTC.

The DNA of the CDR3 is TGTGCCAGCAGTTTCGGACTAGCGGGAGGTGAGCAGTTCTTC. This encodes CASSFGLAGGEQFF. The V and J genes are TRBV27 and TRBJ2-1; 14 nucleotides line up with TRBD2. The CDR3 totals 14 residues. Trimming at V came to 3 bases and at J to 9 bases, leaving 1 base not matched to a gene. CDR1 and CDR2 (germline): MNHEY, SMNVEV (reference sequence).

The chain is built from TRBV7-9 and TRBJ2-3; 15 nucleotides agree with TRBD2. CDR3 size: 18 residues. CDR1 SEHNR and CDR2 FQNEAQ come from the germline V gene (reference sequence). V shed 6 bases, J shed 6 bases, and the junction held 13 bases outside the gene matches. The CDR3 loop is CASRPGLAGGRLRDTQYF. As DNA, the CDR3 is TGTGCCAGCAGACCAGGACTAGCGGGAGGGCGTCTTAGGGATACGCAGTATTTT.

The chain uses TRBV9 and TRBJ1-1; the D is unclear. Trimming removed 7 bases from V and 1 base from J, with 8 bases in between. Germline assignment: CDR1 SGDLS and CDR2 YYNGEE. This CDR3 spans 12 amino acids. CDR3 sequence reads: CASGTANTEAFF. DNA for the CDR3: TGTGCCAGCGGTACAGCGAACACTGAAGCTTTCTTT.

The chain employs TRBV7-2 and TRBJ2-7; no firm D call. The V gene lost 4 bases and the J gene lost 2 bases, with 9 bases spanning the gap. Germline V CDR1 and CDR2: SGHTA, FQGNSA. The CDR3 length is 13 residues. CDR3 amino acids: CASSWTAAYEQYF. As DNA, the CDR3 is TGTGCCAGCAGCTGGACGGCCGCCTACGAGCAGTACTTC.

This clone was seen a single time. This rearrangement joins TRBV27 to TRBJ1-1; D remains unclear. Germline-derived CDR1 and CDR2 are MNHEY and SMNVEV (reference sequence). This CDR3 has 15 residues. V was clipped by 6 bases and J by 0 bases, with 14 bases between them. The CDR3 region is CASRAGRSMNTEAFF. For the CDR3, the DNA is TGTGCCAGCAGAGCGGGAAGGAGCATGAACACTGAAGCTTTCTTT.

The DNA of the CDR3 is TGTGCCAGCAGCTGGGACAGGGGGCTACAAGAGACCCAGTACTTC. Translation: CASSWDRGLQETQYF. The chain uses TRBV28 and TRBJ2-5, with 12 bases fitting TRBD1. The CDR3 covers 15 residues. Trimming took 6 bases from V and 2 from J; bases not matched to a gene: 4. The germline V gene encodes CDR1 MDHEN and CDR2 SYDVKM.

V is TRBV4-1 and J is TRBJ2-3; D tentatively reads TRBD1 or TRBD2 (5 bases each). The V end lost 4 bases, the J end lost 0 bases, and 8 bases lay between the germline ends. This CDR3 has 14 residues. Germline V lookup: CDR1 MGHRA, CDR2 YSYEKL. Written as DNA, the CDR3 is TGCGCCAGCAGCCGGGACGGGAGCACAGATACGCAGTATTTT. Its translation: CASSRDGSTDTQYF.

The rearrangement links TRBV15 to TRBJ1-4; no reliable D call. Germline-derived CDR1 and CDR2 are LNHNV and YYDKDF (reference sequence). The V gene lost 1 base and the J gene lost 11 bases, with 14 bases spanning the gap. This CDR3 is 14 amino acids long. In DNA, the CDR3 is TGTGCCACCAGCAGAGGCCAAACGCTACAGAAACTGTTTTTT. This translates into CATSRGQTLQKLFF.

J is TRBJ2-3 and V is TRBV2; no clear D gene. Germline-derived CDR1 and CDR2 are SNHLY and FYNNEI. The V end lost 6 bases, the J end lost 2 bases, and 12 bases lay between the germline ends. The CDR3 length is 14 residues. Written as DNA, the CDR3 is TGTGCCAGCAGCCTCGACTCAACCACAGATACGCAGTATTTT. Residues: CASSLDSTTDTQYF.

To note about this clone: Other DNA sequences in the same sample also yield this CDR3. The chain has TRBV27 and TRBJ1-5; D not certain. The CDR3 is made up of 14 amino acids. The V gene lost 6 bases and the J gene lost 2 bases, with 11 bases spanning the gap. Germline V gene sequence: CDR1 MNHEY, CDR2 SMNVEV (reference sequence). The CDR3 nucleotides read TGTGCCAGCAGCCTAGGTTCCGGCAATCAGCCCCAGCATTTT. This translates into CASSLGSGNQPQHF.

The chain has TRBV4-3 and TRBJ2-1; D gene uncertain. Trimming pared 0 bases from V and 4 bases from J, leaving 10 bases between. This CDR3 region has 15 residues. Germline CDR1 is LGHNA and CDR2 is YSLEER. CDR3 protein: CASSQDTGKYNEQFF. In DNA, the CDR3 is TGCGCCAGCAGCCAAGATACTGGCAAGTACAATGAGCAGTTCTTC.

Of note for this clone: The same CDR3 also results from other DNA sequences found in this sample. J is TRBJ2-7 and V is TRBV28; D might be TRBD2 (5 bases). CDR1 is MDHEN and CDR2 is SYDVKM in the germline V gene. This CDR3 region has 15 residues. V was trimmed by 6 bases and J by 1 base, leaving 16 bases between them. The CDR3 sequence is CASSLRRGGSYEQYF. CDR3 nucleotide sequence: TGTGCCAGCAGCCTCCGGCGCGGAGGATCCTACGAGCAGTACTTC.